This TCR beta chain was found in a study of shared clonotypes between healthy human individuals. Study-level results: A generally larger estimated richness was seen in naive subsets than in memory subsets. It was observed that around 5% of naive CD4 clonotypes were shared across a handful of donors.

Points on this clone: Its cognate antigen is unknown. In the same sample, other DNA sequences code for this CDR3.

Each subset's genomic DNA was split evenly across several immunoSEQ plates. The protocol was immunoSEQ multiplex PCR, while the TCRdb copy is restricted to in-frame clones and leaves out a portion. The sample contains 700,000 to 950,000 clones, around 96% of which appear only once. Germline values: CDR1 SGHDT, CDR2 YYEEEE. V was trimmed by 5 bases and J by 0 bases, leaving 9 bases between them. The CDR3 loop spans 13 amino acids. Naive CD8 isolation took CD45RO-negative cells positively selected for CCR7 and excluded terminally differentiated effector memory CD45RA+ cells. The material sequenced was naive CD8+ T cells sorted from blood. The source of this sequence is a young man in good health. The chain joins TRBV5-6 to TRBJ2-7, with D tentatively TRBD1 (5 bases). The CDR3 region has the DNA TGTGCCAGCAGTTGGGGCGGCTCCTACGAGCAGTACTTC. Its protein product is CASSWGGSYEQYF.